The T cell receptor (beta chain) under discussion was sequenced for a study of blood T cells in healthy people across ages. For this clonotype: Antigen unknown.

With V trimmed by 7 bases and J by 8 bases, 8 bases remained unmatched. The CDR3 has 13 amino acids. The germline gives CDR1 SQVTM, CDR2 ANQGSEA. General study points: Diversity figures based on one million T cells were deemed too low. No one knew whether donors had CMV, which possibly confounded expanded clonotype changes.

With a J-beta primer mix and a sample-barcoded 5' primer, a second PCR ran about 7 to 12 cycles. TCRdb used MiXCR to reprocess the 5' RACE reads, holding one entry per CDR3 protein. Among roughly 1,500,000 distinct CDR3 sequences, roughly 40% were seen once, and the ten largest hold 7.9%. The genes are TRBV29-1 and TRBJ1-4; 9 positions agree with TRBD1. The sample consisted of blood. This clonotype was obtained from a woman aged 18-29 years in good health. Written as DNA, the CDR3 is TGCAGCGCCAGGACAGGGGAGGCGGAAAAACTGTTTTTT. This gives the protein CSARTGEAEKLFF.